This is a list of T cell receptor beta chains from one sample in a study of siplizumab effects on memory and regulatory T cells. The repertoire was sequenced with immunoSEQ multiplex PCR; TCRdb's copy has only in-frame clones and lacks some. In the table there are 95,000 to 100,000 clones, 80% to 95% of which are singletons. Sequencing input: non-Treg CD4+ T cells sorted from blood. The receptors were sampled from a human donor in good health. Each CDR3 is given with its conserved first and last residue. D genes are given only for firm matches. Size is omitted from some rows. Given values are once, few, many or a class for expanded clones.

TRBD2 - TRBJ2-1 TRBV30 TGTGCCTCATCGGGGACTAGCGGATACAATGAGCAGTTCTTC CASSGTSGYNEQFF
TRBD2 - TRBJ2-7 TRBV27 TGTGCCAGCAGTTTCCGGCCTAGCGGGTACCTCTCCTACGAGCAGTACTTC CASSFRPSGYLSYEQYF
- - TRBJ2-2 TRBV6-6 TGTGCCAGCAGTGGCCGCCATCAGGGGACCGGGGAGCTGTTTTTT CASSGRHQGTGELFF
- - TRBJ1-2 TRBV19 TGTGCCAGTAGTATGACGGCACTAACTAACTATGGCTACACCTTC CASSMTALTNYGYTF
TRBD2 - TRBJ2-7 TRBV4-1 TGCGCCAGCAGTTCGGTGGGCGGGAGGGTCAACGAGCAGTACTTC CASSSVGGRVNEQYF
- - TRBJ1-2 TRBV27 TGTGCCAGCAGCGGGGGAGGCTATGGCTACACCTTC CASSGGGYGYTF
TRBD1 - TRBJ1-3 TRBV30 TGTGGCTGGGGGACGGGACAGAGCTCTGGAAACACCATATATTTT CGWGTGQSSGNTIYF
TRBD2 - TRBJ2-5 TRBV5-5 TGTGCCAGCAGCTTTAGCGGGAGGGACACGAGGTGGGAGACCCAGTACTTC CASSFSGRDTRWETQYF
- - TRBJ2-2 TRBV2 TGTGCCAGCAGTGATGTGATAGGCGCTGCGAACACCGGGGAGCTGTTTTTT CASSDVIGAANTGELFF
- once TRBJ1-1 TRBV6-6 TGTGCCAGCAGCGACGACAGTGAAGCTTTCTTT CASSDDSEAFF
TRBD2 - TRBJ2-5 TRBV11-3 TGTGCCAGCAGCATTTCGACTAGCGGGAGTTTGGAGACCCAGTACTTC CASSISTSGSLETQYF
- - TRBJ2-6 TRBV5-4 TGTGCCAGCAGCTTGCCCCGATACTCTGGGGCCAACGTCCTGACTTTC CASSLPRYSGANVLTF
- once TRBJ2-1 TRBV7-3 TGTGCCAGCAGCTTACCCGGCGGAGAGCAGTTCTTC CASSLPGGEQFF
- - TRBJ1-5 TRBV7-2 TGTGCCAGCAGCCTGACGGAGGTTCAGCCCCAGCATTTT CASSLTEVQPQHF
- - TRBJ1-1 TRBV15 TGTGCCACCAGCAGAGATCCGCCCGGGGAGGAGGCCACTGAAGCTTTCTTT CATSRDPPGEEATEAFF
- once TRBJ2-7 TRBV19 TGTGCCAGCGGCTTTGGCTACGAGCAGTACTTC CASGFGYEQYF
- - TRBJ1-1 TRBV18 TGTGCCAGCTCACTCGGGGGGGATATGAACACTGAAGCTTTCTTT CASSLGGDMNTEAFF
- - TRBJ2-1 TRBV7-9 TGTGCCAGCAGCTTAGCGCGAAGCAATGAGCAGTTCTTC CASSLARSNEQFF
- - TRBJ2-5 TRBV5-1 TGCGCCAGCAGCTTGAACAGATTGTACCAAGAGACCCAGTACTTC CASSLNRLYQETQYF
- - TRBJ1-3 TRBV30 TGTGCCTGGTCCCGGGTCGAGTCCTCATCTGGAAACACCATATATTTT CAWSRVESSSGNTIYF
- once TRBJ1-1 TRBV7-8 TGTGCCAGCTTGACAGCCATTAACACTGAAGCTTTCTTT CASLTAINTEAFF
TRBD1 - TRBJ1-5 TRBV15 TGTGCCACCAGCAGAGACGACAGGGGCCGGGATCAGCCCCAGCATTTT CATSRDDRGRDQPQHF
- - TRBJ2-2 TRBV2 TGTGCCAGCAGTGAAAGTGGGGGGTCGCTCACCGGGGAGCTGTTTTTT CASSESGGSLTGELFF
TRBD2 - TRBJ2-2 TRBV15 TGTGCCACCAGCAGAGATCAAGCGGGAGTCACCGGGGAGCTGTTTTTT CATSRDQAGVTGELFF
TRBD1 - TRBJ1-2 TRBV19 TGTGCCAGTAGTACGGGACAGGGGCCGGACTATGGCTACACCTTC CASSTGQGPDYGYTF
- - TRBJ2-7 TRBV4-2 TGTGCCAGCAGCCCCGGACCTCTGGAGGACTACGAGCAGTACTTC CASSPGPLEDYEQYF
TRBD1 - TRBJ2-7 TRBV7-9 TGTGCCAGCAGCTTAGGGCTACAGGGGGAATCCTACGAGCAGTACTTC CASSLGLQGESYEQYF
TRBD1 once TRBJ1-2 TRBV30 TGTGCCTGGAGCCTTAGGACAGGGGCCGGCTACACCTTC CAWSLRTGAGYTF
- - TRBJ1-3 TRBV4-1 TGCGCCAGCAGCCAAGGATTAATAAACACCATATATTTT CASSQGLINTIYF
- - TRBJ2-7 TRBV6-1 TGTGCCAGCAGTGGCCGGGAACTTCCCTACGAGCAGTACTTC CASSGRELPYEQYF
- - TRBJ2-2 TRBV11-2 TGTGCCAGCAAAGACAATACAGGTCCCGGGGAGCTGTTTTTT CASKDNTGPGELFF
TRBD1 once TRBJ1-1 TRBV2 TGTGCCAGCACCAGCCCCCGACAGGGCGTTACTGAAGCTTTCTTT CASTSPRQGVTEAFF
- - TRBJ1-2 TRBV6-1 TGTGCCAGCAGTGACGGTGGGGATCTCTATGGCTACACCTTC CASSDGGDLYGYTF
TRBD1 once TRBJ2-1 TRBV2 TGTGCCAGCAGTGTGAGGCAGGGGGATGAGCAGTTCTTC CASSVRQGDEQFF
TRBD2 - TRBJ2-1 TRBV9 TGTGCCAGCAGCGTAGCCCCGACTAGCGGCCACAATGAGCAGTTCTTC CASSVAPTSGHNEQFF
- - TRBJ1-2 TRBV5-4 TGTGCCAGCAGCTTGGCCGGGCGATATGGCTACACCTTC CASSLAGRYGYTF
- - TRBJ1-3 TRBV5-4 TGTGCCAGCAGCTTAGCGTCTTCCTCTGGAAACACCATATATTTT CASSLASSSGNTIYF
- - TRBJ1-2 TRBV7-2 TGTGCCAGCAGGGCTCCAGGGTCAATGGTCTATGGCTACACCTTC CASRAPGSMVYGYTF
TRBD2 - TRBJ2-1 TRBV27 TGTGCCAGCCGGCAACCGACAGGGGCTAGCGGGAGTCAGAGTAATGAGCAGTTCTTC CASRQPTGASGSQSNEQFF
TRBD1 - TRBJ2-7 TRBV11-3 TGTGCCAGCAGCCCTGACAGGGGAGCCCGCTACGAGCAGTACTTC CASSPDRGARYEQYF
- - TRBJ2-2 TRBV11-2 TGTGCCAGCAGCTTAGTGGGGGGCAACACCGGGGAGCTGTTTTTT CASSLVGGNTGELFF
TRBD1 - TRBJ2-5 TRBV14 TGTGCCAGCAGCCAAGGCCGGACAGGGCTTCAAGAGACCCAGTACTTC CASSQGRTGLQETQYF
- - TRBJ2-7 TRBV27 TGTGCCAGCAGTGGGACCGGGACAACCTCCTACGAGCAGTACTTC CASSGTGTTSYEQYF
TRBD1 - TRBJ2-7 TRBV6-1 TGTGCCAGCAGGAACAGGGGTACCTACGAGCAGTACTTC CASRNRGTYEQYF
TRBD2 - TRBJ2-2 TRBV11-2 TGTGCCAGCAGCCCCCGAGCGGGAGAAATCGGGGAGCTGTTTTTT CASSPRAGEIGELFF
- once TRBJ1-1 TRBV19 TGTGCCAGTAGTATAGTGGGCCGGACCACTGAAGCTTTCTTT CASSIVGRTTEAFF
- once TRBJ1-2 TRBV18 TGTGCCAGCTCACCCGGGGAAAAAGGGAAAGCGAACTATGGCTACACCTTC CASSPGEKGKANYGYTF
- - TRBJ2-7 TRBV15 TGTGCCACCAGCAGAGATCGGACCTACGAGCAGTACTTC CATSRDRTYEQYF
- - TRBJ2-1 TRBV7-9 TGTGCCAGCAGCCCAGAGTACAATGAGCAGTTCTTC CASSPEYNEQFF
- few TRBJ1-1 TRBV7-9 TGTGCCAGCAGCTTATTGTACGGACCGAACACTGAAGCTTTCTTT CASSLLYGPNTEAFF
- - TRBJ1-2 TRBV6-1 TGTGCCAGCAGTGTGGGAAGTCGCTATGGCTACACCTTC CASSVGSRYGYTF